This T cell receptor beta chain came from a study of naive and memory T cell subsets (dated by TCRdb to 2017 to 2019). Describing the broader study: An open-source, UMI-based TCR alpha and beta sequencing pipeline was applied to sorted naive and memory peripheral blood T cell subsets. RNA was DNase-treated and reverse transcribed with TCR constant-region primers, mostly using SuperScript III. The functional CMV T cell responses agreed completely with IgG serology results. The study at large found these results: RNA-based TCR counts may be affected by expression changes linked to T cell activation and differentiation. In both CD4 and CD8 cells, the Gini index increased while Shannon and inverse Simpson diversity decreased from naive through CM, EM and EMRA. After error correction, only a single occurrence was seen for over 95% of naive TCR sequences, so much steeper abundance distributions were produced than in memory subsets. A power law was followed by TCR abundance, with an exponent that differed between naive and memory subsets but was consistent across the three individuals. Single alpha or beta chain sequences, rather than paired alpha/beta receptors, were used to define clonotypes. No ground truth was available to validate the repertoire findings for the naive and memory subsets. Naive repertoires, especially CD8, contained a few larger clonotypes, possibly memory cells re-expressing CD45RA.

From the second PCR step onward, the TCR alpha chain libraries and the TCR beta chain libraries were amplified separately. To determine each donor's CMV status, fresh PBMCs were stimulated overnight with CMV viral lysate, and IFNgamma production from CD4+ T cells was then assessed. Using Miltenyi beads, CD4 T cells were first positively selected, and CD8 T cells were then positively selected from the CD4-negative fraction. Cells were stained for CD3, CD4, CD8, CD45RA, CD27 and a live/dead dye and were sorted on a BD Aria II into four subsets based on CD45RA and CD27. A few healthy volunteers provided blood, and each donor's sample was split into CD4 and CD8 T cells and then further divided into four differentiation subsets. Approximately 130 ml of peripheral blood was drawn per donor, and PBMC were isolated by Ficoll-Paque PLUS density-gradient centrifugation. Sorted cells were lysed in RLT buffer, and RNA was extracted with a Qiagen RNeasy kit and stored at -80°C.

The library came from UMI-ligation and nested PCR. The beta constant-region primer consisted of an equimolar mixture of two oligonucleotides that together covered TRBC1 and TRBC2. Four rounds of PCR, combining the SP2 primer with nested alpha and beta constant-region primers, were used to amplify the ligated cDNA. A single-stranded oligonucleotide carrying the SP2 primer and a 12-nucleotide UMI was ligated to the 3' end of the cDNA by T4 RNA ligase 1. Incubation of the ligation reaction lasted roughly 18-24 hours at 16 degrees C. PCR2 was typically run as a SYBR Green qPCR and stopped at a predetermined threshold to prevent over-amplification. All purifications after the first were performed with Agencourt AMPure XP magnetic beads. Library quantification was done by Qubit, followed by a TapeStation check on which the main peak was expected at around 650 bp. Pooled libraries were sequenced on an Illumina MiSeq with v2 2x251 paired-end kits, typically giving 1-2 million reads per sample. Each sample library was pooled at approximately 4.2 nM, and roughly 4.5-8% PhiX was included to improve cluster recognition. Regarding the original processing steps: Decombinator assigned V and J genes to Demultiplexor-processed FASTQ reads by tag matching, allowing a single base-pair mismatch. By using UMIs, Collapsinator corrected both sequencing errors and the frequency errors caused by PCR heterogeneity. TCRs were translated and CDR3s were extracted from the conserved cysteine to the FGXG phenylalanine by CDR3Translator, with non-productive sequences being flagged. Gini, Shannon entropy and inverse Simpson indices were calculated on repertoires subsampled to equal numbers of UMI-defined TCRs. Within the linear range, a power law was fitted to clonotype abundance distributions using maximum likelihood. Similar UMI counts, unique TCR numbers and clonal distributions were obtained with the pipeline and with MIGEC on one naive CD8 sample. One analysis removed from the naive repertoire any naive TCRs that were also found in any memory subset from the same donor. A set of several thousand CMV-associated CDR3 sequences, compiled from VDJdb and a published dataset, was used to search the repertoires. TCRdb handled the public reads itself, with Q25 trimming in fastp and clone calling in MiXCR, and kept productive beta chains. Under each unique CDR3 protein, matching rows form one entry showing the most common genes and DNA. The V and J calls come from TCRdb's annotation, not from the publication. The sample yields approximately 140,000 distinct CDR3 sequences; approximately 22% were counted once. The ten largest make up roughly 0.1% of the sample.

This clonotype has at least ten counts. The antigen it binds to is not known. No much larger clone is present one base from it, and per-base qualities are unavailable. This receptor was identified in a human donor in good health. The sample was naive CD4+ T cells from blood. The cell subset or site label on this specimen signifies: naive T cells, CD45RA high CD27+.

CDR3 region: CASLGTITDTQYF. The DNA sequence reads TGTGCCAGCCTCGGGACTATCACAGATACGCAGTATTTT. Rearrangement joined TRBV2 to TRBJ2-3, with 7 junctional bases fitting TRBD2. Including cysteine and phenylalanine, the CDR3 has 13 amino acids. Only the CDR3 part of the read is kept: 39 bases, read in frame from the first base. Trimming accounts for 8 bases at V and 2 bases at J, while the number of junction bases matched to no gene is 4. As encoded in the germline V gene, CDR1 is SNHLY while CDR2 is FYNNEI.